This T cell receptor beta chain was obtained from a study of T cell changes during pregnancy in multiple sclerosis. Clones were read by immunoSEQ multiplex PCR, and TCRdb kept only the in-frame ones, dropping some. The sample consists of some 110,000 clones, 75% to 95% of them appearing once. CDR1 is SGHRS, CDR2 YFSETQ, per germline. The CDR3 is 15 residues long. V lost 4 bases to trimming and J lost 0 bases; unmatched junction nucleotides: 7. The chain has TRBV5-1 and TRBJ2-7, with TRBD2 matching over 7 bases. Sequenced material: peripheral blood, taken before pregnancy. The source of this sequence is a female donor with multiple sclerosis, enrolled in a pregnancy study. The CDR3 region is CASSGGGTGSYEQYF. The CDR3 nucleotides read TGCGCCAGCAGCGGGGGGGGGACGGGCTCCTACGAGCAGTACTTC.